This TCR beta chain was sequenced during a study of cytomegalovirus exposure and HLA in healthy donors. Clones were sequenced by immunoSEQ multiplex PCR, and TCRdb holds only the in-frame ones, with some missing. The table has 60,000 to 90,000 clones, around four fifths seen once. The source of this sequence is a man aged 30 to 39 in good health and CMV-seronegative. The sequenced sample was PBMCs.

The CDR3 loop reads CASSPWGGSSTDTQYF. The CDR3 DNA follows: TGTGCCAGCAGCCCCTGGGGGGGCAGTAGCACAGATACGCAGTATTTT. This rearrangement joins TRBV7-2 to TRBJ2-3, with D perhaps matching TRBD2 (7 bases). The CDR3 is made up of 16 amino acids. Between the trimmed V and J ends, which lost 5 bases and 0 bases, there was a span of 15 bases. Germline lookup yields CDR1 SGHTA and CDR2 FQGNSA.